Here is one T cell receptor beta chain with its context. Its antigen is not identified. The data originate from a study of OX40 agonist ivuxolimab in advanced cancers. The overall study: Checkpoint inhibitors had been given previously to around 38% of patients. There were three patients with partial responses, one having hepatocellular carcinoma and two cutaneous melanoma. Study-level findings and limits: Clonal expansion was among the lowest in partial responders at 0.1-3.0 mg/kg, especially CD8+.

The CDR3 is 15 residues long. V was shortened by 3 bases and J by 0 bases, with 10 bases between the two germline ends. Looked up from germline, CDR1 is LNHDA and CDR2 is SQIVND (reference sequence). Clones were read by immunoSEQ multiplex PCR, and TCRdb kept only the in-frame ones, dropping some. The table records approximately 74,000 clones, 80% to 95% of them present only once. The chain combines TRBV19 with TRBJ2-3; D gene ambiguous. The specimen was CD4+ or CD8+ T cells sorted from blood, collected in a trial of the OX40 agonist ivuxolimab. The receptor comes from an adult with an advanced solid tumor such as melanoma, head and neck, liver or kidney cancer. The CDR3 bases are TGTGCCAGTAGTATCATGGTAGCAAGCACAGATACGCAGTATTTT. Its protein product is CASSIMVASTDTQYF. The whole variable domain, remainder taken from reference TRBV19 and TRBJ2-3, is DGGITQSPKYLFRKEGQNVTLSCEQNLNHDAMYWYRQDPGQGLRLIYYSQIVNDFQKGDIAEGYSVSREKKESFPLTVTSAQKNPTAFYLCASSIMVASTDTQYFGPGTRLTVL.